The T cell receptor beta chain described here comes from a study of cytomegalovirus exposure and HLA in healthy donors. Whole-study findings and limits: The authors listed around 150 TCR beta chains as cytomegalovirus-associated. In vitro testing confirmed a few CMV-associated chains as specific for CMV antigens.

To note about this clone: Antigen: not known.

The donors formed part of the 120-subject validation cohort, distinct from the roughly 670-subject first cohort. Here immunoSEQ multiplex PCR was the method, and the copy in TCRdb shows in-frame clones only, minus some. Counted here are about 120,000 clones, 89% occurring once; the ten biggest clones make up 1.1%. V lost 1 base and J lost 2, with 15 bases in between. CDR1 and CDR2 from the germline V gene are SGHNT and YENEEA. This CDR3 is 17 amino acids long. Sequenced sample: PBMCs. The sequence was obtained from a woman younger than 30 in good health and CMV-seronegative. The chain combines TRBV11-3 with TRBJ1-5, with a possible D match to TRBD1 (6 bases). The CDR3 region is CASSLGPKGGGNQPQHF. As DNA, the CDR3 is TGTGCCAGCAGCTTAGGCCCAAAAGGGGGAGGCAATCAGCCCCAGCATTTT.